This TCR beta chain was documented in a study of T-cell reconstitution after alpha-beta-depleted transplantation in children (dated by TCRdb to 2016 to 2017). About the study as a whole: T-cell immune reconstitution after TCRalphabeta/CD19-depleted allogeneic hematopoietic cell transplantation in children was quantitatively tracked in the study by means of TCR repertoire profiling.

The protocol used for the library was PCR. The data were produced on an Illumina HiSeq 2500. TCR library preparation used molecular barcoding, with unique molecular identifiers applied to normalize quantification of the TCRbeta repertoire. TCRdb reanalyzed the raw reads on its own, using fastp at Q25 for trimming and MiXCR for clone calling, and kept in-frame beta chains. Every entry covers one CDR3 protein and lists the most common genes and DNA from its rows. This sample comprises roughly 500,000 distinct CDR3 sequences, 9.5% to 15% of them detected only once. The ten largest clones capture around 6% of the sample. From the germline V gene, CDR1 is SGHRS and CDR2 is YFSETQ. Clipping removes 4 bases from V and 7 bases from J, with 11 as the unmatched junction base count. From its cysteine to its phenylalanine, the CDR3 spans 15 amino acids. Only the CDR3 region is kept as DNA, spanning 45 bases read in frame from base 1.

A few counts support this clonotype. Its antigen is unknown. Per-nucleotide qualities are absent, and no much larger clonotype sits a single base away. The V and J segments used are TRBV5-1 and TRBJ2-1; TRBD2 agrees with 7 junctional bases. The starting material was PBMCs from the stem cell graft donor, obtained from the stem cell graft. The sequence came from a human donor who donated a stem cell graft to a child with combined immunodeficiency. The DNA sequence is TGCGCCAGCAGCCCACAGAGCGGGCGGGGGAATGAGCAGTTCTTC. This codes for CASSPQSGRGNEQFF.